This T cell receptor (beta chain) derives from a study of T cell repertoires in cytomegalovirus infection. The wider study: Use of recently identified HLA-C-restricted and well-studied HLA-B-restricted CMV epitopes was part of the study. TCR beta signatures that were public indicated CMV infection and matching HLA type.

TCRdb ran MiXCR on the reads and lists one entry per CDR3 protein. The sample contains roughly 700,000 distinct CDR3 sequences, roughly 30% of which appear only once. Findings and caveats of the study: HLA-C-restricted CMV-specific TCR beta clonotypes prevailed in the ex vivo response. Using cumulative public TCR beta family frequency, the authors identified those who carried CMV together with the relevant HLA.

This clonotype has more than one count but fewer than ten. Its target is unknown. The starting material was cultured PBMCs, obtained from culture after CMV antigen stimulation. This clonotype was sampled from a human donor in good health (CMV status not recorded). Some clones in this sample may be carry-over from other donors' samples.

CDR3 in amino acids: CASSTNSGQQYF. CDR3 bases: TGTGCCAGCAGTACTAATTCGGGACAGCAGTACTTC. The V call is TRBV12-3 or TRBV12-4, the J call TRBJ2-4; 7 nucleotides align to TRBD1. The CDR3 length is 12 residues. The J segment lost 13 bases and the V segment lost 5 bases, leaving 8 bases of the junction unmatched.